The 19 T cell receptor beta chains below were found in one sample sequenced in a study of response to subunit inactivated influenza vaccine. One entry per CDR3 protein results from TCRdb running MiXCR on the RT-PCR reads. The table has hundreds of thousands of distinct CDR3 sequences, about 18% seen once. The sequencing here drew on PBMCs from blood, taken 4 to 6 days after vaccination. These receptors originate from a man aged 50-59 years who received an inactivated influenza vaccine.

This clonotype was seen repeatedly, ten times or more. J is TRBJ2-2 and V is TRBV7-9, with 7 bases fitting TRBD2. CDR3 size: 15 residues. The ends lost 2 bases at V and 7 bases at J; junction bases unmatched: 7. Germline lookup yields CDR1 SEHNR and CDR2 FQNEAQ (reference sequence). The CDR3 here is CASSLQTSTRGELFF. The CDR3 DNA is TGTGCCAGCAGCTTACAGACTAGCACTCGCGGGGAGCTGTTTTTT.

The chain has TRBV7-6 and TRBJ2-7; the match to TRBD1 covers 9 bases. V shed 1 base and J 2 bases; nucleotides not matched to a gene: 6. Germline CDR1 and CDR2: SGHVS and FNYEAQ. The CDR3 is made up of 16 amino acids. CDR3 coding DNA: TGTGCCAGCAGCTTAGGATTCGGGACAGGGACCTACGAGCAGTACTTC. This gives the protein CASSLGFGTGTYEQYF.

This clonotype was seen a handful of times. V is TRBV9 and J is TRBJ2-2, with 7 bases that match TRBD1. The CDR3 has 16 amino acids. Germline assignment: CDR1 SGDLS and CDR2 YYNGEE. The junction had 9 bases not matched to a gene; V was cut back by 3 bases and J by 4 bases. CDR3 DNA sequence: TGTGCCAGCAGCGACGACAGGGAGAGTATCACCGGGGAGCTGTTTTTT. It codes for CASSDDRESITGELFF.

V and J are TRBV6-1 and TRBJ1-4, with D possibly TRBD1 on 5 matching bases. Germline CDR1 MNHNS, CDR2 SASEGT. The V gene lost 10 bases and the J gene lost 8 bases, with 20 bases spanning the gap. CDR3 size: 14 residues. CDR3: CATGNRDPREKLFF. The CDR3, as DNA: TGTGCCACGGGAAACCGGGACCCCCGAGAAAAACTGTTTTTT.

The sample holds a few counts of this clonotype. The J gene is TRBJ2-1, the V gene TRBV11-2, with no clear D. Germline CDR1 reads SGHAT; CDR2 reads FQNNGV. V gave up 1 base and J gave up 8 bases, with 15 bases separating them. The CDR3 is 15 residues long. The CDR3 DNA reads TGTGCCAGCAGCTTAGGGAGAAGGGTTCAGGATGAGCAGTTCTTC. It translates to CASSLGRRVQDEQFF.

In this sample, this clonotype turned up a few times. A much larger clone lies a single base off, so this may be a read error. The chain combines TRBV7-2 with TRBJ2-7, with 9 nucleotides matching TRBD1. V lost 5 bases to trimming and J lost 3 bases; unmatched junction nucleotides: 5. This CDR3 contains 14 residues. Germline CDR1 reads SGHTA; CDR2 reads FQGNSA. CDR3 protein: CASSALTGGYEQYF. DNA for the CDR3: TGTGCCAGCAGCGCGTTGACAGGGGGCTACGAGCAGTACTTC.

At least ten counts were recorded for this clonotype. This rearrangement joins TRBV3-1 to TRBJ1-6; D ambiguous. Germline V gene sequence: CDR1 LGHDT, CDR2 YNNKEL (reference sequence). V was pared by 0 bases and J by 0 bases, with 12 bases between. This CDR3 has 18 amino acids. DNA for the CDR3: TGTGCCAGCAGCCAAGAAGGCAGGCGGAGCTCCTATAATTCACCCCTCCACTTT. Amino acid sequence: CASSQEGRRSSYNSPLHF.

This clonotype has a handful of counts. Written as DNA, the CDR3 is TGCAGCGTGGGGGTCACGCTAGCCTACAATGAGCAGTTCTTC. It specifies CSVGVTLAYNEQFF. The chain has TRBV29-1 and TRBJ2-1; D possibly uses TRBD1 or TRBD2 (5 bases each). CDR3 length: 14 amino acids. Germline V gene data show CDR1 as SQVTM and CDR2 as ANQGSEA. The V gene lost 6 bases and the J gene lost 2 bases, with 14 bases spanning the gap.

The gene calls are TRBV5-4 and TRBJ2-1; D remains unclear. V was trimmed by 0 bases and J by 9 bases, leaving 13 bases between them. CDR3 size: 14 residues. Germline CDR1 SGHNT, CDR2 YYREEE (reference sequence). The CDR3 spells CASSLDILRAEQFF. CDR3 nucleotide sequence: TGTGCCAGCAGCTTGGATATTCTACGGGCTGAGCAGTTCTTC.

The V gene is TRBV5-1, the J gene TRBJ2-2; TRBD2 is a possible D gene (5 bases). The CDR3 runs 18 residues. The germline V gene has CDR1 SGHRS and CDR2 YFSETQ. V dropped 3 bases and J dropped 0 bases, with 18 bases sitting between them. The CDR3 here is CASSSTVSGGTNTGELFF. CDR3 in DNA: TGCGCCAGCAGCTCCACCGTATCAGGAGGAACGAACACCGGGGAGCTGTTTTTT. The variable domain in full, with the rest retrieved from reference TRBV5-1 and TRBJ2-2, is KAGVTQTPRYLIKTRGQQVTLSCSPISGHRSVSWYQQTPGQGLQFLFEYFSETQRNKGNFPGRFSGRQFSNSRSEMNVSTLELGDSALYLCASSSTVSGGTNTGELFFGEGSRLTVL.

The CDR3 loop is CASSLVSGTQYF. The CDR3 nucleotides are TGTGCCAGCAGCTTAGTGTCCGGGACCCAGTACTTC. V and J are TRBV11-2 and TRBJ2-5; no clear D gene. The germline V gene has CDR1 SGHAT and CDR2 FQNNGV. Trimming removed 1 base at V and 7 bases at J, with 7 bases between. This CDR3 has 12 amino acids.

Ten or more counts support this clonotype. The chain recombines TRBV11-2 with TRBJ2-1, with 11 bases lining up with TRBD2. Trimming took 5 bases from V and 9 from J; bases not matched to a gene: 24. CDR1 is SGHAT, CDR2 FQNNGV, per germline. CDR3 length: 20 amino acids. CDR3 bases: TGTGCCAGCAGCGCCACTAGACCTGTGGGTAGCGGGAGGGCCGCCGGTGAGCAGTTCTTC. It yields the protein CASSATRPVGSGRAAGEQFF.

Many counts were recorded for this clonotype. The CDR3 protein is CASSPRLDEQFF. The DNA for the CDR3 is TGTGCCAGCAGTCCCCGACTCGATGAGCAGTTCTTC. V usage is TRBV12-3 or TRBV12-4 and J usage is TRBJ2-1; D is undetermined. There are 12 residues in the CDR3. With 5 bases removed from V and 8 bases from J, the gap between germline ends came to 10 bases.

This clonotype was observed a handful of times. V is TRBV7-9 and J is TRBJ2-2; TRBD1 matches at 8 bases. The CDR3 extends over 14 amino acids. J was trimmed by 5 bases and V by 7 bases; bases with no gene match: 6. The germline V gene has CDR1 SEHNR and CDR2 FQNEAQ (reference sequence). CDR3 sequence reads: CASKTGVSTGELFF. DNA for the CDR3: TGTGCCAGCAAGACAGGGGTGTCAACCGGGGAGCTGTTTTTT. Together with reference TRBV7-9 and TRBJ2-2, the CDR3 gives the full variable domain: DTGVSQNPRHKITKRGQNVTFRCDPISEHNRLYWYRQTLGQGPEFLTYFQNEAQLEKSRLLSDRFSAERPKGSFSTLEIQRTEQGDSAMYLCASKTGVSTGELFFGEGSRLTVL.

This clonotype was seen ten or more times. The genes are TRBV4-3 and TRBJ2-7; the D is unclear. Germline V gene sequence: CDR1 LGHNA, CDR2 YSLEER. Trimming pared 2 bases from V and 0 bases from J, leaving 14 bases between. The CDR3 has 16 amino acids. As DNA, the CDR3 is TGCGCCAGCAGCCAATTTGCCTACCTGGACTCCTACGAGCAGTACTTC. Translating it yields CASSQFAYLDSYEQYF.

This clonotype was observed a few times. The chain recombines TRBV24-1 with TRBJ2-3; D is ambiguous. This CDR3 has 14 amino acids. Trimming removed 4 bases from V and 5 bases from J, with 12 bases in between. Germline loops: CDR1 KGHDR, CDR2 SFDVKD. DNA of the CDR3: TGTGCCACCAGTGAACACGAGCTAGGAGATACGCAGTATTTT. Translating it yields CATSEHELGDTQYF.

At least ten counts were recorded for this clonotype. The DNA for the CDR3 is TGTGCCAGCAGCGTAGGAGTCTACAATGAGCAGTTCTTC. This encodes CASSVGVYNEQFF. The rearrangement links TRBV9 to TRBJ2-1, with D unresolved. This CDR3 has 13 residues. With 0 bases removed from V and 3 bases from J, the gap between germline ends came to 4 bases. Germline loops: CDR1 SGDLS, CDR2 YYNGEE.

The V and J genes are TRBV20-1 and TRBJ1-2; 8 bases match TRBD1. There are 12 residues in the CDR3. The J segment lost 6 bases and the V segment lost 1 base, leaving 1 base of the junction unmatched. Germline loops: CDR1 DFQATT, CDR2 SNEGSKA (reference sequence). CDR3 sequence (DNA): TGCAGTGCTAGAGGGACAGGGCATGGCTACACCTTC. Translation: CSARGTGHGYTF.

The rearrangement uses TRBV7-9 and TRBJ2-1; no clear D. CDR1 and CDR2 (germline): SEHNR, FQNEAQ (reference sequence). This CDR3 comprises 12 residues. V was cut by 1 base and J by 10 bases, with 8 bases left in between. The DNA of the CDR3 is TGTGCCAGCAGCTTAGATTGGGTGGAGCAGTTCTTC. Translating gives CASSLDWVEQFF.